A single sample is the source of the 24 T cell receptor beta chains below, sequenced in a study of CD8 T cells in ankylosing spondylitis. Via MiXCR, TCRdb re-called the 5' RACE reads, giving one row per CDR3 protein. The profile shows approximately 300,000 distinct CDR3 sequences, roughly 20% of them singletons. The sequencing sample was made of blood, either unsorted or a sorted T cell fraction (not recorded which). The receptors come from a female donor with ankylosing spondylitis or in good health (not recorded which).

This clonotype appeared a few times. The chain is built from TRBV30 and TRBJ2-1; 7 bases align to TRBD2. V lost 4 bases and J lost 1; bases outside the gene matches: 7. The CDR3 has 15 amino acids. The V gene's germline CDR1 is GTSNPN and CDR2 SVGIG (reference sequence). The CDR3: CAWMPPGGSYNEQFF. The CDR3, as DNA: TGTGCCTGGATGCCCCCGGGAGGTTCCTACAATGAGCAGTTCTTC.

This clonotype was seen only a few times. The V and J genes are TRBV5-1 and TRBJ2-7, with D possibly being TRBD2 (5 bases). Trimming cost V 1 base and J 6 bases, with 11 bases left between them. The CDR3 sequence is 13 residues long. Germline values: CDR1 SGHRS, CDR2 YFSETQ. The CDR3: CASSLISGVEQYF. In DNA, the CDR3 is TGCGCCAGCAGCTTGATTTCCGGGGTCGAGCAGTACTTC.

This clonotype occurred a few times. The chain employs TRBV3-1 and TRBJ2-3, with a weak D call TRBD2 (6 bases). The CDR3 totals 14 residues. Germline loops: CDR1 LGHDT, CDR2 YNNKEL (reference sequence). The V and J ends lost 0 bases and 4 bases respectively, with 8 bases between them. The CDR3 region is CASSQDWRADTQYF. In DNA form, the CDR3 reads TGTGCCAGCAGCCAAGACTGGAGGGCAGATACGCAGTATTTT.

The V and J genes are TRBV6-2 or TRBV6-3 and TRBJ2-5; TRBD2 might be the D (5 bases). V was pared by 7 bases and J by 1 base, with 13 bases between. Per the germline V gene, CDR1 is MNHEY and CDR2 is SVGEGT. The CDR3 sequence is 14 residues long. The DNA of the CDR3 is TGTGCCAGCACACGCGGACTCGTCCAAGAGACCCAGTACTTC. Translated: CASTRGLVQETQYF.

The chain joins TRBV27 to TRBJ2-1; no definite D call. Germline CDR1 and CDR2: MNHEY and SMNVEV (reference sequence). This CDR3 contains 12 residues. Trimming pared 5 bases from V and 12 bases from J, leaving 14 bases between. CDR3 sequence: CASSPHSDTQFF. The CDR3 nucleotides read TGTGCCAGCAGTCCCCACAGCGATACGCAGTTCTTC.

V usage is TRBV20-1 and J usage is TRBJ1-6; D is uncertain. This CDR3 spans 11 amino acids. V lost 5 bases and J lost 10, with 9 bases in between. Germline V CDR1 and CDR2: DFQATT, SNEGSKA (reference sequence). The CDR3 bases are TGCAGTGCTCGTAAAGGCTCACCCCTCCACTTT. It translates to CSARKGSPLHF.

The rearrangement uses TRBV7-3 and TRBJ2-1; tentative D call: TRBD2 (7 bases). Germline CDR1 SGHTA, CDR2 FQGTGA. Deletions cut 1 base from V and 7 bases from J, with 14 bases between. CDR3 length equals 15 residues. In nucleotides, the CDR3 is TGTGCCAGCAGCTTAAGCGGGAGCGGGACAAATGAGCAGTTCTTC. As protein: CASSLSGSGTNEQFF.

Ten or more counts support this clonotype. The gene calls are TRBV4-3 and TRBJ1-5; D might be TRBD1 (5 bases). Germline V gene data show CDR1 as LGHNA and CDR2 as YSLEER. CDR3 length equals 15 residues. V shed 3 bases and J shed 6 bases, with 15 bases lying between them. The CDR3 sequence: CASSHGTDARQPQHF. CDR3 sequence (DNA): TGCGCCAGCAGCCACGGGACCGACGCACGTCAGCCCCAGCATTTT.

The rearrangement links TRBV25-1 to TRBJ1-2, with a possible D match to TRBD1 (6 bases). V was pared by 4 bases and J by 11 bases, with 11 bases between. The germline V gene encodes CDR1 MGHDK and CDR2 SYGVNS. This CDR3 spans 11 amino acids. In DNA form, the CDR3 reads TGTGCCAGCAGTGCCGGACAGAGATACACCTTC. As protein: CASSAGQRYTF.

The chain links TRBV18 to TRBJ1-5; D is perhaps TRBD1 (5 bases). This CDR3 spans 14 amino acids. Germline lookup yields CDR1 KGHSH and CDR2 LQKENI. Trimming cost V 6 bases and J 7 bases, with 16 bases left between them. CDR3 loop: CASSNLGVRQPQHF. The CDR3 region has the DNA TGTGCCAGCTCTAACTTGGGGGTAAGGCAGCCCCAGCATTTT.

CDR3 DNA: TGTGCCAGCAGCCAAACAGGCCCAGATCAGCCCCAGCATTTT. It is translated as CASSQTGPDQPQHF. The V gene is TRBV4-2, the J gene TRBJ1-5, with TRBD1 as a possible D gene (5 bases). Germline-derived CDR1 and CDR2 are LGHNA and YNFKEQ. V lost 2 bases and J 5 bases, leaving 10 bases between the germline ends. The CDR3 consists of 14 residues.

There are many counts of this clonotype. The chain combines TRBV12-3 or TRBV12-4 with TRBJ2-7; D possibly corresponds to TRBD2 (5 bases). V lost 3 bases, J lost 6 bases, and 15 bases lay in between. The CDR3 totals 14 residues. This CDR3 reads CASSLKQYGIEQYF. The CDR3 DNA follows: TGTGCCAGCAGTTTGAAACAATACGGGATCGAGCAGTACTTC.

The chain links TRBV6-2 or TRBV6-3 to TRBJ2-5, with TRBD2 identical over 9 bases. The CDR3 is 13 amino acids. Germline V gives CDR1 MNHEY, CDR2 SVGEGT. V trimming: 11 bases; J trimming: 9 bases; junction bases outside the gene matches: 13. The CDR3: CAATAGAGGPQYF. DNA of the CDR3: TGTGCCGCCACGGCGGGAGCGGGAGGTCCCCAGTACTTC.

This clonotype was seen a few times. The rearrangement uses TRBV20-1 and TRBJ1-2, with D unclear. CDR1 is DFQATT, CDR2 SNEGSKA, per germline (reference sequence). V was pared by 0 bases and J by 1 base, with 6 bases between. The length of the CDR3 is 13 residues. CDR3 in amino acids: CSARDTFNYGYTF. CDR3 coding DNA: TGCAGTGCTAGAGACACCTTTAACTATGGCTACACCTTC.

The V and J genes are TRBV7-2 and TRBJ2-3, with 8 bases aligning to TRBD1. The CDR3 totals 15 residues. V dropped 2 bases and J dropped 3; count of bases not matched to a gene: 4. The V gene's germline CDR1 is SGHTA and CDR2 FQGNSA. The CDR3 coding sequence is TGTGCCAGCAGCTTAACCGGACAGGGAACAGATACGCAGTATTTT. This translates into CASSLTGQGTDTQYF.

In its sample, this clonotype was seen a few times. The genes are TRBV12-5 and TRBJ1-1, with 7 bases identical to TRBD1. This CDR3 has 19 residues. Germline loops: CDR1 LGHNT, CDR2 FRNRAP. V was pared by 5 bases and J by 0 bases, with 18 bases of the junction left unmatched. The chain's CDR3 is CASGPSTHGQGEMNTEAFF. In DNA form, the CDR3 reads TGTGCTAGTGGTCCCTCTACTCACGGGCAGGGGGAAATGAACACTGAAGCTTTCTTT.

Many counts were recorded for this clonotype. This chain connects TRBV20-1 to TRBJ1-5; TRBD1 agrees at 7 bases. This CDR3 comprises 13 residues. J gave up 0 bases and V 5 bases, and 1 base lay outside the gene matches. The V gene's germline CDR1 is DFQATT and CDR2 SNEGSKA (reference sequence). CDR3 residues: CSAGDSSNQPQHF. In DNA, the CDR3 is TGCAGTGCTGGGGACAGTAGCAATCAGCCCCAGCATTTT.

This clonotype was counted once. CDR3 nucleotides: TGTGCCAGCAGTTACCCGGGACAGACCTACGAGCAGTACTTC. The encoded protein is CASSYPGQTYEQYF. The chain carries TRBV6-2 or TRBV6-3 and TRBJ2-7; 7 bases agree with TRBD1. The length of the CDR3 is 14 residues. CDR1 MNHEY and CDR2 SVGEGT come from the germline V gene. V was pared by 2 bases and J by 2 bases, with 3 bases of the junction left unmatched.

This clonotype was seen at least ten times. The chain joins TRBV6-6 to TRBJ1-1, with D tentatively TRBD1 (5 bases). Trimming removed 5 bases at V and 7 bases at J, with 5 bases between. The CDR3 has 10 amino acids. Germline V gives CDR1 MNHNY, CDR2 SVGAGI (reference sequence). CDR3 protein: CASSRGEAFF. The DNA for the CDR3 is TGTGCCAGCAGTAGGGGTGAAGCTTTCTTT.

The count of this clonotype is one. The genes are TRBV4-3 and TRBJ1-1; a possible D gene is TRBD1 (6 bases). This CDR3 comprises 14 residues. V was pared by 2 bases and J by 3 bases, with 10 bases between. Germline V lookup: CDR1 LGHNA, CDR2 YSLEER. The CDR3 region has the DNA TGCGCCAGCAGCCAAATCCCAGGGGACACTGAAGCTTTCTTT. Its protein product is CASSQIPGDTEAFF.

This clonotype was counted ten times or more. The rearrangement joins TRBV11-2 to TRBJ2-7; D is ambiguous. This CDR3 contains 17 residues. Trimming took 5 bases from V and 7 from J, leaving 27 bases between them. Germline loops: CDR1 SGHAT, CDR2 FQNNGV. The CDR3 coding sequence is TGTGCCAGCAGCCCCTCCGCCAGTACCCGATCTTACGAGGAGCAGTACTTC. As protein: CASSPSASTRSYEEQYF.

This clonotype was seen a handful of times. This CDR3 is CASTDAVEKLFF. The DNA of the CDR3 is TGTGCCAGCACTGATGCCGTAGAAAAACTGTTTTTT. The V call is TRBV6-2 or TRBV6-3, the J call TRBJ1-4; D unresolved. This CDR3 is 12 amino acids long. The V gene lost 7 bases and the J gene lost 8 bases, with 11 bases spanning the gap. Germline V gene data show CDR1 as MNHEY and CDR2 as SVGEGT.

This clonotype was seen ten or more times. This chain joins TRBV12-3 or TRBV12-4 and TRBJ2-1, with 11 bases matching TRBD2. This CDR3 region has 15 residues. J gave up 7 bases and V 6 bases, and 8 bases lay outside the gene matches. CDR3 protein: CASRFSGRARNEQFF. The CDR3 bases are TGTGCCAGCAGGTTTAGCGGGAGGGCCAGGAATGAGCAGTTCTTC.

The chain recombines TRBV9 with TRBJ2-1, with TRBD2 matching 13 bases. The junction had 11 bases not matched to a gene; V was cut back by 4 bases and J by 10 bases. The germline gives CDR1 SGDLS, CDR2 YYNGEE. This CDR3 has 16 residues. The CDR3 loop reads CASSPTGTSGIREQFF. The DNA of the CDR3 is TGTGCCAGCAGCCCCACCGGGACTAGCGGGATAAGAGAGCAGTTCTTC. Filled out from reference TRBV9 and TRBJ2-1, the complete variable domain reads DSGVTQTPKHLITATGQRVTLRCSPRSGDLSVYWYQQSLDQGLQFLIQYYNGEERAKGNILERFSAQQFPDLHSELNLSSLELGDSALYFCASSPTGTSGIREQFFGPGTRLTVL.